The 9 T cell receptor beta chains in this list originate from one sample, sequenced in a study of early T cells in non-severe SARS-CoV-2 infection. TCRdb passed the 5' RACE reads through MiXCR, listing each CDR3 protein once. The sample lists approximately 90,000 distinct CDR3 sequences; 9.5% to 15% were seen once. Material: whole blood, obtained at baseline. The receptors shown here come from an adult who was a healthcare worker with PCR-confirmed SARS-CoV-2 infection or an uninfected control (not recorded which).

This clonotype appeared a few times. The chain is built from TRBV20-1 and TRBJ2-3; D gene ambiguous. The CDR3 totals 16 residues. V was cut by 0 bases and J by 2 bases, with 15 bases left in between. From germline, CDR1 is DFQATT and CDR2 SNEGSKA (reference sequence). This CDR3 reads CSARDLAIRHTDTQYF. CDR3 coding DNA: TGCAGTGCTAGAGATCTGGCCATTCGTCACACAGATACGCAGTATTTT.

The chain is built from TRBV9 and TRBJ2-2; the match to TRBD2 covers 7 bases. With 0 bases clipped from V and 3 bases from J, the junction kept 5 bases outside the gene matches. This CDR3 region has 16 residues. Germline V gene lookup returns CDR1 SGDLS and CDR2 YYNGEE. This chain's CDR3 is CASSVDLAEYTGELFF. The CDR3 coding sequence is TGTGCCAGCAGCGTAGATCTAGCGGAGTACACCGGGGAGCTGTTTTTT.

The chain employs TRBV27 and TRBJ2-2; TRBD1 is a possible D gene (6 bases). Germline CDR1 is MNHEY and CDR2 is SMNVEV (reference sequence). V dropped 4 bases and J dropped 0 bases, with 9 bases sitting between them. The CDR3 consists of 15 residues. In DNA, the CDR3 is TGTGCCAGCAGTTCAAGGGGGACGAACACCGGGGAGCTGTTTTTT. Its protein product is CASSSRGTNTGELFF.

The CDR3 sequence: CASSTDLLSKLFF. For the CDR3, the DNA is TGTGCCAGCAGCACCGATTTGCTCTCTAAACTGTTTTTT. The chain has TRBV7-9 and TRBJ1-4; no firm D call. The CDR3 spans 13 residues. V was pared by 5 bases and J by 11 bases, with 15 bases between. CDR1 SEHNR and CDR2 FQNEAQ come from the germline V gene (reference sequence).

The chain carries TRBV7-8 and TRBJ2-1; 8 nucleotides match TRBD1. The CDR3 covers 18 residues. In germline, CDR1 is SGHVS, CDR2 FQNEAQ. V lost 4 bases to trimming and J lost 0 bases; unmatched junction nucleotides: 11. The CDR3 DNA reads TGTGCCAGCAGCTCCGGGACAGGAAAAATGAGCTCCTACAATGAGCAGTTCTTC. Encoded protein: CASSSGTGKMSSYNEQFF. The full variable domain, completed using reference TRBV7-8 and TRBJ2-1, is GAGVSQSPRYKVAKRGQDVALRCDPISGHVSLFWYQQALGQGPEFLTYFQNEAQLDKSGLPSDRFFAERPEGSVSTLKIQRTQQEDSAVYLCASSSGTGKMSSYNEQFFGPGTRLTVL.

This clonotype occurred many times. This rearrangement joins TRBV3-1 to TRBJ2-2, with unresolved D. V was shortened by 1 base and J by 0 bases, with 6 bases between the two germline ends. The CDR3 is 15 amino acids. CDR1 and CDR2 from the germline V gene are LGHDT and YNNKEL (reference sequence). The CDR3 loop reads CASSQGRTNTGELFF. CDR3 sequence (DNA): TGTGCCAGCAGCCAAGGACGTACGAACACCGGGGAGCTGTTTTTT.

This clonotype was seen a few times. The chain recombines TRBV6-1 with TRBJ1-1; tentative D call: TRBD1 (5 bases). Trimming removed 1 base from V and 1 base from J, with 10 bases in between. Looked up from germline, CDR1 is MNHNS and CDR2 is SASEGT. This CDR3 contains 15 residues. CDR3 nucleotide sequence: TGTGCCAGCAGTGAAGTGAGACAGAAGAACACTGAAGCTTTCTTT. Protein: CASSEVRQKNTEAFF.

This chain uses TRBV20-1 with TRBJ2-7; TRBD2 might be the D (6 bases). There are 14 residues in the CDR3. V lost 1 base to trimming and J lost 7 bases, with 17 bases between them. Germline CDR1 and CDR2: DFQATT and SNEGSKA (reference sequence). The CDR3 DNA follows: TGCAGTGCTAGAGGCCGGGCGGGGAAGTGGGAGCAGTACTTC. Translated: CSARGRAGKWEQYF.

This clonotype was seen only a few times. This chain links TRBV6-6 with TRBJ2-7; TRBD2 aligns across 10 bases. This CDR3 comprises 14 residues. Germline V lookup: CDR1 MNHNY, CDR2 SVGAGI (reference sequence). J was trimmed by 2 bases and V by 7 bases; bases with no gene match: 5. The CDR3 DNA sequence: TGTGCCAGCAATCTAGCGGGAGCGACCTACGAGCAGTACTTC. Its translation: CASNLAGATYEQYF.